This T cell receptor (beta chain) was obtained from a study of T cell responses to AZD1222 COVID-19 vaccine. Notes on the study in general: Most donors were white British, females outnumbered males, and clonal diversity was possibly underestimated. Seropositive at baseline were only a handful of AZD1222 recipients. Regions 160-218 and 743-854 dominated among vaccine-associated CD4 TCRs spanning spike.

Germline CDR1 is LGHDT and CDR2 is YNNKEL (reference sequence). Trimming pared 0 bases from V and 9 bases from J, leaving 12 bases between. There are 14 residues in the CDR3. This table comes from immunoSEQ multiplex PCR, and its TCRdb copy is limited to in-frame clones, with some not included. The top ten hold 8% to 13% of the sample, which has about 80,000 clones, approximately 85% seen once. Researchers grouped second doses given at about 4 or about 12 weeks into one pool. To note about this clone: Antigen unknown.

V and J are TRBV3-1 (or the pseudogene TRBV3-2) and TRBJ1-5, with D perhaps TRBD1 (5 bases). This TCR was sampled from an adult who received the AZD1222 COVID-19 vaccine. This sample comprised peripheral blood, obtained 28 days after the second AZD1222 dose. The CDR3 here is CASSQETGSAPQHF. CDR3 in DNA: TGTGCCAGCAGCCAAGAAACAGGCTCCGCGCCCCAGCATTTT.